The 17 T cell receptor beta chains listed next were all sequenced from one sample in a study of T cell changes during pregnancy in multiple sclerosis. Libraries were prepared by immunoSEQ multiplex PCR; TCRdb keeps only in-frame clonotypes and omits some of them. Found here are tens of thousands of clones, 85% to 95% of them singletons; the top ten hold approximately 2.2%. The source material was peripheral blood, sampled after pregnancy. These receptor sequences come from a female donor with multiple sclerosis, enrolled in a pregnancy study.

This sequence joins TRBV6-1 and TRBJ1-2; a possible D gene is TRBD1 (6 bases). The CDR3 loop spans 15 amino acids. CDR1 MNHNS and CDR2 SASEGT come from the germline V gene. The germline V and J ends were trimmed by 3 bases and 2 bases, with 13 bases remaining between them. The CDR3: CASSDDPGHNYGYTF. The CDR3 DNA is TGTGCCAGCAGTGATGACCCGGGACACAACTATGGCTACACCTTC.

The rearrangement joins TRBV11-2 to TRBJ1-2; D is unresolved. V was shortened by 5 bases and J by 8 bases, with 18 bases between the two germline ends. Germline CDR1 and CDR2: SGHAT and FQNNGV. The CDR3 spans 14 residues. In DNA form, the CDR3 reads TGTGCCAGCAGCCGCCGCCGGTCCTTAGAAGGCTACACCTTC. This gives the protein CASSRRRSLEGYTF.

This chain links TRBV7-9 with TRBJ2-1; 13 bases align to TRBD2. Per the germline V gene, CDR1 is SEHNR and CDR2 is FQNEAQ (reference sequence). This CDR3 is built from 17 residues. With 1 base clipped from V and 7 bases from J, the junction kept 7 bases outside the gene matches. The CDR3 bases are TGTGCCAGCAGCTTAGAAGGGGGACTAGCGGGAAAAAATGAGCAGTTCTTC. Protein product: CASSLEGGLAGKNEQFF. The whole variable domain, remainder taken from reference TRBV7-9 and TRBJ2-1, is DTGVSQNPRHKITKRGQNVTFRCDPISEHNRLYWYRQTLGQGPEFLTYFQNEAQLEKSRLLSDRFSAERPKGSFSTLEIQRTEQGDSAMYLCASSLEGGLAGKNEQFFGPGTRLTVL.

This chain links TRBV28 with TRBJ1-1; 8 nucleotides match TRBD1. The CDR3 consists of 14 residues. V trimming: 6 bases; J trimming: 3 bases; junction bases outside the gene matches: 6. Germline values: CDR1 MDHEN, CDR2 SYDVKM. CDR3 loop: CASRPDRGYTEAFF. Here the CDR3 DNA reads TGTGCCAGCAGACCAGACAGGGGATACACTGAAGCTTTCTTT.

The CDR3: CASSPVLGAGETQYF. The CDR3 DNA is TGTGCCAGCAGCCCCGTTCTGGGGGCAGGTGAGACCCAGTACTTC. The chain combines TRBV7-9 with TRBJ2-5, with a tentative D call TRBD1 (6 bases). Germline V gene lookup returns CDR1 SEHNR and CDR2 FQNEAQ (reference sequence). Trimming took 5 bases from V and 5 from J, leaving 18 bases between them. This CDR3 region has 15 residues. Full variable domain (remainder filled in from reference TRBV7-9 and TRBJ2-5): DTGVSQNPRHKITKRGQNVTFRCDPISEHNRLYWYRQTLGQGPEFLTYFQNEAQLEKSRLLSDRFSAERPKGSFSTLEIQRTEQGDSAMYLCASSPVLGAGETQYFGPGTRLLVL.

V and J are TRBV5-1 and TRBJ2-5; 8 bases line up with TRBD2. Per germline, CDR1 SGHRS and CDR2 YFSETQ. V lost 2 bases, J lost 3 bases, and 3 bases stayed unmatched. CDR3 size: 14 residues. The CDR3 DNA sequence: TGCGCCAGCAGCTTTAGCGGGATCGAAGAGACCCAGTACTTC. Translated: CASSFSGIEETQYF.

V and J are TRBV30 and TRBJ1-1; no clear D. Looked up from germline, CDR1 is GTSNPN and CDR2 is SVGIG (reference sequence). V lost 5 bases and J 1 base, leaving 8 bases between the germline ends. The CDR3 has 12 amino acids. The DNA for the CDR3 is TGTGCCTGGGGCCGAGGGAACACTGAAGCTTTCTTT. Amino acids: CAWGRGNTEAFF.

V and J are TRBV6-1 and TRBJ2-7, with 8 bases identical to TRBD2. The CDR3 sequence is 16 residues long. Germline assignment: CDR1 MNHNS and CDR2 SASEGT. The junction had 8 bases not matched to a gene; V was cut back by 2 bases and J by 2 bases. The CDR3 DNA is TGTGCCAGCAGTGAACTGGCGGGAGGAGGGGCCTACGAGCAGTACTTC. Its protein is CASSELAGGGAYEQYF.

This clone has just one count. The rearrangement uses TRBV28 and TRBJ2-7, with unresolved D. Germline V gene data show CDR1 as MDHEN and CDR2 as SYDVKM. The V end lost 7 bases, the J end lost 4 bases, and 8 bases lay between the germline ends. CDR3 size: 11 residues. The CDR3 loop is CASNYGYEQYF. The CDR3 DNA is TGTGCCAGCAACTATGGGTACGAGCAGTACTTC.

The chain employs TRBV6-1 and TRBJ2-3, with TRBD2 identical over 8 bases. Losses at the gene ends were 5 bases for V and 2 bases for J; bases not matched to a gene: 6. Germline loops: CDR1 MNHNS, CDR2 SASEGT. The CDR3 is 15 amino acids. CDR3 sequence reads: CASSIAGPPTDTQYF. CDR3 in DNA: TGTGCCAGCAGTATAGCGGGGCCACCCACAGATACGCAGTATTTT.

Written as DNA, the CDR3 is TGTGCCAGTAGTGCGACAGGCACGAGAAACTATGGCTACACCTTC. Its translation: CASSATGTRNYGYTF. The V call is TRBV19, the J call TRBJ1-2; D might be TRBD1 (6 bases). This CDR3 spans 15 amino acids. The germline V and J ends were trimmed by 5 bases and 2 bases, with 15 bases remaining between them. CDR1 is LNHDA, CDR2 SQIVND, per germline (reference sequence).

The V call is TRBV30, the J call TRBJ1-3, with 7 bases identical to TRBD1. V lost 1 base and J lost 0; bases outside the gene matches: 0. CDR3 length equals 14 residues. Germline CDR1 and CDR2: GTSNPN and SVGIG (reference sequence). Here the CDR3 reads CAWSGTGSGNTIYF. DNA for the CDR3: TGTGCCTGGAGTGGGACAGGCTCTGGAAACACCATATATTTT. Full variable domain (outside the CDR3, taken from reference TRBV30 and TRBJ1-3): SQTIHQWPATLVQPVGSPLSLECTVEGTSNPNLYWYRQAAGRGLQLLFYSVGIGQISSEVPQNLSASRPQDRQFILSSKKLLLSDSGFYLCAWSGTGSGNTIYFGEGSWLTVV.

The gene calls are TRBV27 and TRBJ2-7, with a tentative D call TRBD1 (6 bases). Deletions cut 0 bases from V and 3 bases from J, with 9 bases between. CDR1 is MNHEY, CDR2 SMNVEV, per germline (reference sequence). The CDR3 is 14 residues long. The CDR3 DNA reads TGTGCCAGCAGTTTATCGCAAGGGGGCTACGAGCAGTACTTC. It translates to CASSLSQGGYEQYF.

This clone was observed once. The J gene is TRBJ1-2, the V gene TRBV20-1; D possibly corresponds to TRBD1 (5 bases). The germline V gene encodes CDR1 DFQATT and CDR2 SNEGSKA (reference sequence). V lost 4 bases to trimming and J lost 4 bases, with 7 bases between them. The CDR3 spans 11 residues. The DNA of the CDR3 is TGCAGTGCTACAAGGGGCTATGGCTACACCTTC. The encoded protein is CSATRGYGYTF.

The V gene is TRBV30, the J gene TRBJ2-2; 8 bases map to TRBD1. CDR1 and CDR2 from the germline V gene are GTSNPN and SVGIG (reference sequence). Trimming took 2 bases from V and 6 from J; bases not matched to a gene: 8. The CDR3 spans 15 residues. The CDR3 reads CAWSSGQVASGELFF. The CDR3 DNA reads as TGTGCCTGGAGTTCGGGACAGGTGGCTTCCGGGGAGCTGTTTTTT.

The genes are TRBV7-2 and TRBJ2-7; tentatively, D is TRBD2 (6 bases). Trimming took off 5 bases at V and 6 bases at J, with 8 bases between the two ends. This CDR3 is 11 amino acids long. From germline, CDR1 is SGHTA and CDR2 FQGNSA. In DNA form, the CDR3 reads TGTGCCAGCAGCCCTAGCGTCGAGCAGTACTTC. Its protein is CASSPSVEQYF.

The chain links TRBV6-1 to TRBJ1-5, with D uncertain. Per the germline V gene, CDR1 is MNHNS and CDR2 is SASEGT. This CDR3 comprises 15 residues. V was trimmed by 3 bases and J by 1 base, leaving 10 bases between them. DNA of the CDR3: TGTGCCAGCAGTGATTCGGGGATCAGCAATCAGCCCCAGCATTTT. Translation: CASSDSGISNQPQHF.